This T cell receptor beta chain was observed in a study of T-cell memory formation after mild COVID-19. Notes on the study in general: Most CD4+ clones that shrank were in CM and EM, while CD8+ ones turned up in EMRA.

V lost 6 bases to trimming and J lost 8 bases; unmatched junction nucleotides: 3. The CDR3 is 12 residues long. TCRdb reprocessed the 5' RACE reads with MiXCR, giving one entry per CDR3 protein. The table includes some 300,000 distinct CDR3 sequences, approximately 22% detected once. Note on this clonotype: No antigen is known for it.

The sequence was collected from a man aged 18 to 35 who had mild COVID-19 (a few samples of this study predate the infection). Cell type and time point are not known. This chain links TRBV12-3 or TRBV12-4 with TRBJ2-5, with 10 positions matching TRBD2. Input material: PBMCs or a T cell subset sorted from them (not recorded which). CDR3: CASRGLAETQYF. Here the CDR3 DNA reads TGTGCCAGCAGAGGACTAGCGGAAACCCAGTACTTC.